The 15 T cell receptor beta chains reported below all come from one sample, sequenced in a study of blood T cell repertoires in COVID-19. Using immunoSEQ multiplex PCR, the repertoire was profiled, and TCRdb retains in-frame clones only, with some absent. The sample records 250,000 or so clones, 86% being singletons. The sequenced material came from peripheral blood. All receptors derive from a woman aged 30 to 39 with active or convalescent COVID-19.

V gene TRBV6-6 combines with J gene TRBJ2-1; a weak D match, TRBD2 (5 bases). This CDR3 has 15 amino acids. Germline V CDR1 and CDR2: MNHNY, SVGAGI (reference sequence). V lost 3 bases to trimming and J lost 4 bases, with 13 bases between them. CDR3 sequence: CASSYRTPGYNEQFF. CDR3 nucleotide sequence: TGTGCCAGCAGTTATCGGACCCCGGGGTACAATGAGCAGTTCTTC.

V and J are TRBV19 and TRBJ2-1; perhaps TRBD1 as D (5 bases). Germline lookup yields CDR1 LNHDA and CDR2 SQIVND (reference sequence). The CDR3 extends over 12 amino acids. V was pared by 3 bases and J by 9 bases, with 9 bases between. CDR3 loop: CASSIRRAEQFF. As DNA, the CDR3 is TGTGCCAGTAGTATCCGCAGGGCTGAGCAGTTCTTC.

The V call is TRBV6-6, the J call TRBJ1-4; D is possibly TRBD1 (5 bases). Germline V lookup: CDR1 MNHNY, CDR2 SVGAGI (reference sequence). V dropped 6 bases and J dropped 14 bases, with 13 bases sitting between them. This CDR3 has 11 residues. CDR3 region: CASSLQVRLFF. The CDR3 DNA follows: TGTGCCAGCAGCCTACAGGTTCGGCTGTTTTTT.

This chain links TRBV3-1 (or the pseudogene TRBV3-2) with TRBJ2-1; TRBD1 agrees at 10 bases. Germline trimming cut 2 bases from V and 9 bases from J; bases unmatched to any gene: 7. The CDR3 runs to 15 residues. Germline V gives CDR1 LGHDT, CDR2 YNNKEL (reference sequence). As DNA, the CDR3 is TGTGCCAGCAGCCAACCGGGACAGGGGTGGACTGAGCAGTTCTTC. Protein product: CASSQPGQGWTEQFF.

The J gene is TRBJ1-2, the V gene TRBV14; D is possibly TRBD1 (5 bases). CDR3 length equals 15 residues. Per the germline V gene, CDR1 is SGHDN and CDR2 is FVKESK. V lost 0 bases and J lost 5, with 13 bases in between. CDR3 loop: CASSQDAGRGYGYTF. CDR3 sequence (DNA): TGTGCCAGCAGCCAAGACGCAGGGCGGGGGTATGGCTACACCTTC.

The gene calls are TRBV2 and TRBJ1-2, with a possible D match to TRBD1 (5 bases). CDR3 length: 12 amino acids. The ends were cut back, 6 bases at V and 7 bases at J, with 12 bases in the middle. The germline V gene has CDR1 SNHLY and CDR2 FYNNEI. DNA of the CDR3: TGTGCCAGCAGGCGGGGCCCTAGTGGCTACACCTTC. This translates into CASRRGPSGYTF.

This clone was observed a few times. The V gene is TRBV7-2, the J gene TRBJ1-3; weak D call: TRBD1 (6 bases). From germline, CDR1 is SGHTA and CDR2 FQGNSA. V was shortened by 2 bases and J by 1 base, with 6 bases between the two germline ends. The CDR3 runs 14 residues. Here the CDR3 reads CASSLTGSGNTIYF. In nucleotides, the CDR3 is TGTGCCAGCAGCTTAACAGGGTCTGGAAACACCATATATTTT. Full variable domain (outside the CDR3, taken from reference TRBV7-2 and TRBJ1-3): GAGVSQSPSNKVTEKGKDVELRCDPISGHTALYWYRQSLGQGLEFLIYFQGNSAPDKSGLPSDRFSAERTGGSVSTLTIQRTQQEDSAVYLCASSLTGSGNTIYFGEGSWLTVV.

The V and J genes are TRBV5-4 and TRBJ2-1; TRBD2 agrees at 13 bases. J gave up 1 base and V 2 bases, and 12 bases lay outside the gene matches. In germline, CDR1 is SGHNT, CDR2 YYREEE (reference sequence). There are 20 residues in the CDR3. CDR3 nucleotides: TGTGCCAGCAGCTTTAAGGGAGCGGGACTAGCGGGGATTTCCTACAATGAGCAGTTCTTC. The encoded protein is CASSFKGAGLAGISYNEQFF.

The chain employs TRBV28 and TRBJ2-7; 7 bases line up with TRBD2. The CDR3 covers 14 residues. V dropped 5 bases and J dropped 6; count of bases not matched to a gene: 10. Germline-derived CDR1 and CDR2 are MDHEN and SYDVKM. The CDR3 here is CASSGGGGTPEQYF. CDR3 nucleotides: TGTGCCAGCAGTGGTGGGGGAGGGACTCCCGAGCAGTACTTC.

This clone appeared once. The CDR3 bases are TGTGCCAGCAGCTCCCAACAACAAAGCACTGAAGCTTTCTTT. Translation gives CASSSQQQSTEAFF. The chain recombines TRBV11-3 with TRBJ1-1, with D hard to call. Germline V gives CDR1 SGHNT, CDR2 YENEEA. Deletions cut 4 bases from V and 4 bases from J, with 13 bases between. This CDR3 is built from 14 residues. The variable domain in full, completed from reference TRBV11-3 and TRBJ1-1, reads EAGVVQSPRYKIIEKKQPVAFWCNPISGHNTLYWYLQNLGQGPELLIRYENEEAVDDSQLPKDRFSAERLKGVDSTLKIQPAELGDSAVYLCASSSQQQSTEAFFGQGTRLTVV.

CDR3 in amino acids: CASSPREAIGAFF. CDR3 in DNA: TGTGCCAGCAGCCCCCGTGAGGCTATCGGGGCTTTCTTT. The J gene is TRBJ1-1, the V gene TRBV7-9, with D hard to call. Germline assignment: CDR1 SEHNR and CDR2 FQNEAQ (reference sequence). This CDR3 is 13 amino acids long. V dropped 5 bases and J dropped 11 bases, with 18 bases sitting between them.

This clone was seen a few times. The gene calls are TRBV6-5 and TRBJ2-5, with D possibly matching TRBD1 (5 bases). CDR1 is MNHEY, CDR2 SVGAGI, per germline. The CDR3 is made up of 13 amino acids. Trimming removed 5 bases from V and 0 bases from J, with 7 bases in between. CDR3 bases: TGTGCCAGCAGTCGACAGTACCAAGAGACCCAGTACTTC. This sequence encodes CASSRQYQETQYF.

In this sample, this clone turned up once. This chain links TRBV30 with TRBJ2-6; D is perhaps TRBD1 (6 bases). There are 16 residues in the CDR3. Trimming stripped 2 bases from V and 0 bases from J, with 11 bases between. Germline CDR1 and CDR2: GTSNPN and SVGIG (reference sequence). The CDR3 DNA follows: TGTGCCTGGAGTCAAGACAGGATCTCTGGGGCCAACGTCCTGACTTTC. This gives the protein CAWSQDRISGANVLTF.

This chain uses TRBV27 with TRBJ1-1, with 8 nucleotides matching TRBD1. CDR3 length: 17 amino acids. Germline CDR1 reads MNHEY; CDR2 reads SMNVEV (reference sequence). J lost 9 bases, V lost 0 bases, and 15 bases had no gene match. CDR3 in amino acids: CASSLSGLDRGSRKAFF. Written as DNA, the CDR3 is TGTGCCAGCAGTTTATCGGGCCTCGACAGGGGATCGAGGAAAGCTTTCTTT.

This clone showed up just once. The chain has TRBV18 and TRBJ1-1; D is unclear. V gave up 4 bases and J gave up 0 bases, with 15 bases separating them. CDR1 and CDR2 from the germline V gene are KGHSH and LQKENI. The CDR3 consists of 16 residues. The CDR3 bases are TGTGCCAGCTCACTGTACGGGGTTAACATGAACACTGAAGCTTTCTTT. Encoded protein: CASSLYGVNMNTEAFF.